These 29 T cell receptor beta chains originate from one sample sequenced in a study of T-cell memory formation after mild COVID-19. TCRdb re-derived calls from the 5' RACE reads in MiXCR, one entry per CDR3 protein. This table has fewer than 550,000 distinct CDR3 sequences, roughly 20% appearing once. The sequencing input was PBMCs or a T cell subset sorted from them (not recorded which). The source is an adult woman who had mild COVID-19 (a few samples of this study predate the infection). Cell type and time point are not known.

This clonotype was detected only a few times. The chain has TRBV5-1 and TRBJ2-3; 7 nucleotides match TRBD1. CDR1 is SGHRS, CDR2 YFSETQ, per germline. V trimming: 4 bases; J trimming: 2 bases; junction bases outside the gene matches: 4. This CDR3 comprises 14 residues. The DNA of the CDR3 is TGCGCCAGCAGCCCGGGACAGCACACAGATACGCAGTATTTT. Translated, it gives CASSPGQHTDTQYF.

The CDR3 region has the DNA TGTGCCACCAGCAGAGCCGGGACTAGCGGGAAGAATGAGCAGTTCTTC. Translating it yields CATSRAGTSGKNEQFF. The rearrangement joins TRBV15 to TRBJ2-1, with 13 bases aligning to TRBD2. V gave up 1 base and J gave up 7 bases; unmatched junction bases: 4. Germline V gene lookup returns CDR1 LNHNV and CDR2 YYDKDF (reference sequence). The CDR3 runs to 16 residues.

This clonotype was seen a few times. The rearrangement joins TRBV24-1 to TRBJ2-3; D uncertain. The V and J ends lost 1 base and 2 bases respectively, with 12 bases between them. The germline V gene has CDR1 KGHDR and CDR2 SFDVKD. This CDR3 comprises 16 residues. DNA for the CDR3: TGTGCCACCAGTGATTTTGGTGAAGGGCTCACAGATACGCAGTATTTT. It yields the protein CATSDFGEGLTDTQYF.

The rearrangement links TRBV5-6 to TRBJ2-1, with TRBD2 matching 8 bases. Per germline, CDR1 SGHDT and CDR2 YYEEEE. This CDR3 is 15 amino acids long. V was pared by 3 bases and J by 0 bases, with 2 bases of the junction left unmatched. CDR3 in amino acids: CASSSGGASYNEQFF. CDR3 DNA: TGTGCCAGCAGCTCCGGGGGGGCCTCCTACAATGAGCAGTTCTTC.

This clonotype has just a few counts. This chain's CDR3 is CASSYPIGHIRSNQPQHF. The CDR3 nucleotides are TGTGCCAGCAGTTACCCAATTGGACACATCCGTAGCAATCAGCCCCAGCATTTT. V and J are TRBV6-2 or TRBV6-3 and TRBJ1-5; possibly TRBD1 for D (5 bases). The CDR3 contains 18 residues. Germline loops: CDR1 MNHEY, CDR2 SVGEGT. Trimming pared 2 bases from V and 0 bases from J, leaving 17 bases between.

This CDR3 is CATSDGLAGIIEQFF. For the CDR3, the DNA is TGTGCCACCAGTGACGGACTAGCGGGGATTATCGAGCAGTTCTTC. The chain carries TRBV24-1 and TRBJ2-1; 12 nucleotides line up with TRBD2. Germline V CDR1 and CDR2: KGHDR, SFDVKD. The CDR3 has 15 residues. The J segment lost 10 bases and the V segment lost 4 bases, leaving 7 bases of the junction unmatched.

The V call is TRBV10-3, the J call TRBJ2-1, with 9 bases fitting TRBD2. This CDR3 is built from 15 residues. From germline, CDR1 is ENHRY and CDR2 SYGVKD. V lost 7 bases to trimming and J lost 2 bases; unmatched junction nucleotides: 6. The CDR3 reads CAITPGGRAYNEQFF. The CDR3 DNA follows: TGTGCCATCACCCCCGGCGGGAGGGCCTACAATGAGCAGTTCTTC.

The sample holds a few counts of this clonotype. V usage is TRBV29-1 and J usage is TRBJ2-2; D remains unclear. The CDR3 extends over 13 amino acids. Germline lookup yields CDR1 SQVTM and CDR2 ANQGSEA. V lost 1 base and J 1 base, leaving 4 bases between the germline ends. CDR3 sequence: CSVEAQNTGELFF. The CDR3 DNA is TGCAGCGTTGAAGCTCAGAACACCGGGGAGCTGTTTTTT.

This chain connects TRBV5-1 to TRBJ2-1; D is unresolved. CDR1 is SGHRS and CDR2 is YFSETQ in the germline V gene. V was clipped by 4 bases and J by 6 bases, with 17 bases between them. This CDR3 comprises 15 residues. CDR3 protein: CASSLGPSNANEQFF. The CDR3 DNA is TGCGCCAGCAGCCTTGGTCCATCCAATGCCAATGAGCAGTTCTTC. Using reference TRBV5-1 and TRBJ2-1 for the parts outside the CDR3, the full variable domain is KAGVTQTPRYLIKTRGQQVTLSCSPISGHRSVSWYQQTPGQGLQFLFEYFSETQRNKGNFPGRFSGRQFSNSRSEMNVSTLELGDSALYLCASSLGPSNANEQFFGPGTRLTVL.

This clonotype was picked up a small number of times. The chain uses TRBV12-3 or TRBV12-4 and TRBJ1-5; 7 nucleotides agree with TRBD1. The CDR3 is 13 residues long. V shed 5 bases and J 11 bases; nucleotides not matched to a gene: 9. The DNA for the CDR3 is TGTGCCAGCAGTCAACAGGGGAGGGCGACCCAGCATTTT. It is translated as CASSQQGRATQHF.

This clonotype was recorded a few times. The CDR3 here is CATSDPGSRPKQFF. Written as DNA, the CDR3 is TGTGCCACCAGTGACCCCGGATCCCGGCCGAAGCAGTTCTTC. The chain links TRBV24-1 to TRBJ2-1; no reliable D call. CDR3 length: 14 amino acids. Germline loops: CDR1 KGHDR, CDR2 SFDVKD. Trimming pared 4 bases from V and 11 bases from J, leaving 17 bases between.

Only a few counts were recorded for this clonotype. This chain joins TRBV6-5 and TRBJ2-1, with TRBD2 as a possible D gene (5 bases). The ends were cut back, 5 bases at V and 12 bases at J, with 11 bases in the middle. This CDR3 comprises 11 residues. CDR1 MNHEY and CDR2 SVGAGI come from the germline V gene. This CDR3 reads CASSTFGGQFF. The CDR3 DNA reads TGTGCCAGCAGTACCTTTGGAGGGCAGTTCTTC.

This chain uses TRBV4-1 with TRBJ2-7, with D hard to call. Germline V CDR1 and CDR2: MGHRA, YSYEKL. The CDR3 has 15 amino acids. Trimming stripped 1 base from V and 2 bases from J, with 12 bases between. The CDR3 nucleotides read TGCGCCAGCAGCCAAGGGGGTACCCATGCCTACGAGCAGTACTTC. Its translation: CASSQGGTHAYEQYF.

The chain uses TRBV30 and TRBJ2-3; 7 bases are shared with TRBD2. Trimming took 5 bases from V and 9 from J; bases not matched to a gene: 8. The CDR3 extends over 12 amino acids. Germline V gene data show CDR1 as GTSNPN and CDR2 as SVGIG (reference sequence). The CDR3 spells CAWDAGEGTQYF. CDR3 nucleotides: TGTGCCTGGGACGCGGGGGAGGGCACGCAGTATTTT.

V usage is TRBV6-5 and J usage is TRBJ1-2; 7 positions match TRBD1. The germline CDR1 and CDR2 sequences are MNHEY and SVGAGI. The CDR3 extends over 16 amino acids. With V trimmed by 5 bases and J by 6 bases, 15 bases remained unmatched. CDR3 amino acids: CASSVLYRSRGDGYTF. CDR3 DNA sequence: TGTGCCAGCAGTGTTCTCTACCGGTCCAGGGGGGATGGCTACACCTTC.

The J gene is TRBJ2-7, the V gene TRBV4-1; either TRBD1 or TRBD2 may fit D (5 bases each). Germline-derived CDR1 and CDR2 are MGHRA and YSYEKL. There are 18 residues in the CDR3. V shed 4 bases and J shed 0 bases, with 22 bases lying between them. CDR3 in DNA: TGCGCCAGCAGCCGAGGGGCTGAAGGTCCAGGCAGCTCCTACGAGCAGTACTTC. Its protein product is CASSRGAEGPGSSYEQYF.

This clonotype showed up just a few times. This chain links TRBV7-9 with TRBJ1-1; D not resolved. CDR1 and CDR2 from the germline V gene are SEHNR and FQNEAQ (reference sequence). Trimming left V 2 bases short and J 1 base short, with 11 bases between. This CDR3 spans 15 amino acids. DNA for the CDR3: TGTGCCAGCAGCTTACGAGGCTCACCGAACACTGAAGCTTTCTTT. Its translation: CASSLRGSPNTEAFF.

This clonotype was observed a handful of times. The CDR3 reads CSARVPKETQYF. The CDR3 coding sequence is TGCAGTGCTAGAGTGCCAAAAGAGACCCAGTACTTC. The chain has TRBV20-1 and TRBJ2-5; no definite D call. The CDR3 totals 12 residues. In germline, CDR1 is DFQATT, CDR2 SNEGSKA (reference sequence). V was cut by 1 base and J by 3 bases, with 6 bases left in between.

This clonotype was seen repeatedly, ten times or more. This rearrangement joins TRBV23-1 to TRBJ2-6; TRBD1 matches 7 bases. TRBV23-1 is given ORF status, its function remaining uncertain. This CDR3 comprises 20 residues. Germline trimming cut 8 bases from V and 2 bases from J; bases unmatched to any gene: 21. CDR3 sequence reads: CASRPTKGQDYVAGANVLTF. For the CDR3, the DNA is TGCGCCAGCCGTCCGACTAAAGGACAGGATTATGTCGCTGGGGCCAACGTCCTGACTTTC.

This clonotype was recorded a few times. V gene TRBV13 combines with J gene TRBJ1-2, with a tentative D call TRBD1 (5 bases). V was clipped by 2 bases and J by 2 bases, with 15 bases between them. Germline V lookup: CDR1 PRHDT, CDR2 FYEKMQ (reference sequence). This CDR3 spans 16 amino acids. CDR3 DNA sequence: TGTGCCAGCAGCTTATTCTTGGGCAGGGTGAACTATGGCTACACCTTC. This gives the protein CASSLFLGRVNYGYTF.

CDR3 amino acids: CASSQELIVGSPNIQYF. CDR3 in DNA: TGTGCCAGCAGCCAAGAGTTGATCGTGGGGAGCCCAAACATTCAGTACTTC. The V and J genes are TRBV4-2 and TRBJ2-4; D might be TRBD2 (5 bases). Germline V gene sequence: CDR1 LGHNA, CDR2 YNFKEQ. The CDR3 covers 17 residues. Trimming stripped 0 bases from V and 6 bases from J, with 18 bases between.

This clonotype was detected only a few times. The chain recombines TRBV20-1 with TRBJ2-7, with D perhaps TRBD2 (5 bases). V was shortened by 7 bases and J by 2 bases, with 18 bases between the two germline ends. Germline assignment: CDR1 DFQATT and CDR2 SNEGSKA (reference sequence). CDR3 length: 14 residues. The CDR3 loop reads CSVQTGKDPYEQYF. The CDR3 DNA reads as TGCAGTGTCCAAACCGGGAAAGACCCCTACGAGCAGTACTTC.

The J gene is TRBJ2-7, the V gene TRBV5-1, with TRBD2 matching over 9 bases. Trimming removed 1 base from V and 2 bases from J; junction bases left unmatched: 7. The V gene's germline CDR1 is SGHRS and CDR2 YFSETQ. CDR3 length: 16 residues. The CDR3, as DNA: TGCGCCAGCAGCTTGCCCAAGCGGGGGGATACCTACGAGCAGTACTTC. Translated: CASSLPKRGDTYEQYF.

The chain recombines TRBV5-4 with TRBJ2-3; D could derive from TRBD1 or TRBD2 (5 bases each). CDR1 is SGHNT, CDR2 YYREEE, per germline (reference sequence). V lost 5 bases and J lost 6, with 10 bases in between. The CDR3 is 12 residues long. The CDR3, as DNA: TGTGCCAGCAGACGGGACGTCGATACGCAGTATTTT. This translates into CASRRDVDTQYF.

This clonotype was found a few times. The chain carries TRBV6-1 and TRBJ2-7, with D unresolved. The V gene lost 1 base and the J gene lost 3 bases, with 7 bases spanning the gap. Germline loops: CDR1 MNHNS, CDR2 SASEGT. This CDR3 spans 13 amino acids. CDR3 DNA: TGTGCCAGCAGTGAAGTCAGGATCTACGAGCAGTACTTC. This translates into CASSEVRIYEQYF.

This clonotype was seen only a few times. This chain connects TRBV6-2 or TRBV6-3 to TRBJ2-1, with D unresolved. Deletions cut 8 bases from V and 1 base from J, with 3 bases between. CDR3 length: 11 amino acids. Germline V CDR1 and CDR2: MNHEY, SVGEGT. The DNA for the CDR3 is TGTGCCAGCGATTCCTACAATGAGCAGTTCTTC. This sequence encodes CASDSYNEQFF.

This clonotype occurred once. The chain employs TRBV7-9 and TRBJ1-2; TRBD1 might be the D (6 bases). CDR1 SEHNR and CDR2 FQNEAQ come from the germline V gene (reference sequence). V lost 5 bases, J lost 1 base, and 14 bases lay in between. This CDR3 has 15 amino acids. Here the CDR3 DNA reads TGTGCCAGCAGCCCCTTAGACAGGTTTAACTATGGCTACACCTTC. Translating gives CASSPLDRFNYGYTF. The full variable domain, rest sourced from reference TRBV7-9 and TRBJ1-2, is DTGVSQNPRHKITKRGQNVTFRCDPISEHNRLYWYRQTLGQGPEFLTYFQNEAQLEKSRLLSDRFSAERPKGSFSTLEIQRTEQGDSAMYLCASSPLDRFNYGYTFGSGTRLTVV.

This clonotype was observed a few times. The chain has TRBV20-1 and TRBJ1-2, with no clear D. Per the germline V gene, CDR1 is DFQATT and CDR2 is SNEGSKA (reference sequence). This CDR3 spans 13 amino acids. V gave up 0 bases and J gave up 5 bases, with 10 bases separating them. The DNA of the CDR3 is TGCAGTGCTAGAGAGGGAGTACGGTATGGCTACACCTTC. It specifies CSAREGVRYGYTF.

This clonotype was picked up a small number of times. This chain joins TRBV2 and TRBJ1-1; 8 bases map to TRBD1. The ends lost 8 bases at V and 5 bases at J; junction bases unmatched: 7. The CDR3 totals 13 residues. CDR1 is SNHLY, CDR2 FYNNEI, per germline. In DNA form, the CDR3 reads TGTGCCAGCTACCAGGGGGCAGGGACTGAAGCTTTCTTT. Translation gives CASYQGAGTEAFF.